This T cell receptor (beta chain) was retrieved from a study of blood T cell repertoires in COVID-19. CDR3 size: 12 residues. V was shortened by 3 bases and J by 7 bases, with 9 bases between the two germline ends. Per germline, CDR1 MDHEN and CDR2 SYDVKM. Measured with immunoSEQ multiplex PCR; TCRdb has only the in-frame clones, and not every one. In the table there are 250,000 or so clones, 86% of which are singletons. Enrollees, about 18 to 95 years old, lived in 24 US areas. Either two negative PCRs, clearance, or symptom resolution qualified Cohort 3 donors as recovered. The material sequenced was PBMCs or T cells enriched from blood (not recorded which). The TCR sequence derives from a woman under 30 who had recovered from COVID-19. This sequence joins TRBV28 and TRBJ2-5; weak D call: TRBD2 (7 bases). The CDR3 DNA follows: TGTGCCAGCAGTTTTAGGGGGGGGACCCAGTACTTC. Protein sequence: CASSFRGGTQYF. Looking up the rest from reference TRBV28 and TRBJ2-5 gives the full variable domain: DVKVTQSSRYLVKRTGEKVFLECVQDMDHENMFWYRQDPGLGLRLIYFSYDVKMKEKGDIPEGYSVSREKKERFSLILESASTNQTSMYLCASSFRGGTQYFGPGTRLLVL.